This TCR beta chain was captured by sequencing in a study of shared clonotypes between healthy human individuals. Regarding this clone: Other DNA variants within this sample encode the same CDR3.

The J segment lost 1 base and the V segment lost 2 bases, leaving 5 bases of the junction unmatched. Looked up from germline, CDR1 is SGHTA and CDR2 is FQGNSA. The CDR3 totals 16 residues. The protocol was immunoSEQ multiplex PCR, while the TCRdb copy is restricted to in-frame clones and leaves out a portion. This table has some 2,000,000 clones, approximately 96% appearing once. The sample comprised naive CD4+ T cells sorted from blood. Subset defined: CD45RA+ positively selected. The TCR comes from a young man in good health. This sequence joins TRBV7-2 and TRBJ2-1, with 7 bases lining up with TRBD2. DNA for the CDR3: TGTGCCAGCAGCTTATGGGGGGGGTCATCCTACAATGAGCAGTTCTTC. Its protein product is CASSLWGGSSYNEQFF.